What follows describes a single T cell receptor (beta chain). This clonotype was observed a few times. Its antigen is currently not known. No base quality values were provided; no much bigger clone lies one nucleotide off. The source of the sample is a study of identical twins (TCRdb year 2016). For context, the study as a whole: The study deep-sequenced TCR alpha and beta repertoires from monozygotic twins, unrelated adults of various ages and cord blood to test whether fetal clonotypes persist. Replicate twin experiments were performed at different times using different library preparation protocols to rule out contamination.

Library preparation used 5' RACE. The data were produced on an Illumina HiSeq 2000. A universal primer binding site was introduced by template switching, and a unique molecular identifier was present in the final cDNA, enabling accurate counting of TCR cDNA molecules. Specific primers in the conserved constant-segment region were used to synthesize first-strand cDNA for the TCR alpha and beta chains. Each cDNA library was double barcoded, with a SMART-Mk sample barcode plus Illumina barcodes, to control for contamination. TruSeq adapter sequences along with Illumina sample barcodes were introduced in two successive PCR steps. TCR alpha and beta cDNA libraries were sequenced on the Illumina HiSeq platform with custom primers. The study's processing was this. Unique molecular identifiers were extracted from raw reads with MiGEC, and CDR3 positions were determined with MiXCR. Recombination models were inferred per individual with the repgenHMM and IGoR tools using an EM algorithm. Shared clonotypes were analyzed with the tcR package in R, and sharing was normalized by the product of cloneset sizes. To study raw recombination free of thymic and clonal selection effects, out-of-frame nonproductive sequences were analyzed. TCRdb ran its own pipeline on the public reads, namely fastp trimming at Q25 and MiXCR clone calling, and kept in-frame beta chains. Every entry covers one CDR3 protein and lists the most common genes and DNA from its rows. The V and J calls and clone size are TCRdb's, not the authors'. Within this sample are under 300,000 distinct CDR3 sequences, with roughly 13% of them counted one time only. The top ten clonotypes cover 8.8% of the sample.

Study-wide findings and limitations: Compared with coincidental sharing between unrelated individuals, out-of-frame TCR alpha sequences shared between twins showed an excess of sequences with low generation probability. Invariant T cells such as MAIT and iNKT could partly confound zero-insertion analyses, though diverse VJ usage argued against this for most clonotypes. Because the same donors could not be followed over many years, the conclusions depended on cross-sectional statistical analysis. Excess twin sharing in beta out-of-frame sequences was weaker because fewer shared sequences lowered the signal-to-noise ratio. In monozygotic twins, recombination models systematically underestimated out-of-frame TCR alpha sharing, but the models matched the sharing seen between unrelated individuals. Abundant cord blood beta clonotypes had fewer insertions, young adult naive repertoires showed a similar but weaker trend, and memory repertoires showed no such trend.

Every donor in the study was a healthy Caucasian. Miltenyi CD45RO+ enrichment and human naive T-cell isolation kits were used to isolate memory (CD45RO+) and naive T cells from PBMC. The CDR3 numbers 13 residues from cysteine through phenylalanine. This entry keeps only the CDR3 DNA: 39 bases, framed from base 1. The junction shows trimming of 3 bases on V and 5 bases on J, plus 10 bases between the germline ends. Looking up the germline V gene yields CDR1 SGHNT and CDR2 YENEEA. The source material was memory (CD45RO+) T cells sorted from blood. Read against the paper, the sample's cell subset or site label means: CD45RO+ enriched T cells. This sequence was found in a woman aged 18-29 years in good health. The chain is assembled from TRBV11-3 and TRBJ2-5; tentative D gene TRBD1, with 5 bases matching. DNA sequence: TGTGCCAGCAGCTTGGACACCGGGGAGACCCAGTACTTC. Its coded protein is CASSLDTGETQYF.